This T cell receptor beta chain came from a study of CD8 T cells in ankylosing spondylitis. For this clonotype: Its antigen is as yet unknown.

Findings and caveats of the study: Seven to nine highly homologous variants formed a TCR beta motif that appeared characteristic of ankylosing spondylitis blood. Matched ankylosing spondylitis synovial fluid reportedly contained a significantly enriched population of disease-linked clones.

CDR1 is SQVTM and CDR2 is ANQGSEA in the germline V gene. V gave up 5 bases and J gave up 8 bases, with 7 bases separating them. The CDR3 consists of 10 residues. TCRdb used MiXCR to reprocess the 5' RACE reads, holding one entry per CDR3 protein. Of approximately 220,000 distinct CDR3 sequences listed, about 18% were seen once; the top ten hold under 55%. This receptor was identified in a male donor with ankylosing spondylitis. This chain joins TRBV29-1 and TRBJ2-1, with D uncertain. The sample comprised blood, either unsorted or a sorted T cell fraction (not recorded which). CDR3 bases: TGCAGCGTTATTGTTGATGAGCAGTTCTTC. It encodes CSVIVDEQFF.